This T cell receptor (beta chain) was retrieved from a study of blood T cell repertoires in COVID-19. This clone was detected a few times. Seattle patients were enrolled while actively infected and followed longitudinally. TCRdb keeps only in-frame clones here, not all; method: immunoSEQ multiplex PCR. The sample consists of about 76,000 clones, 85% of them appearing once. The TCR sequence derives from a man in his sixties with COVID-19, enrolled during active disease. Sequenced material: peripheral blood.

CDR3 region: CASSWKGQGVNEQYF. The DNA for the CDR3 is TGCGCCAGCAGTTGGAAAGGACAGGGTGTCAACGAGCAGTACTTC. The V gene is TRBV5-1, the J gene TRBJ2-7; 8 nucleotides align to TRBD1. V dropped 5 bases and J dropped 5; count of bases not matched to a gene: 12. The germline CDR1 and CDR2 sequences are SGHRS and YFSETQ. The CDR3 is 15 residues long. The full variable domain, completed using reference TRBV5-1 and TRBJ2-7, is KAGVTQTPRYLIKTRGQQVTLSCSPISGHRSVSWYQQTPGQGLQFLFEYFSETQRNKGNFPGRFSGRQFSNSRSEMNVSTLELGDSALYLCASSWKGQGVNEQYFGPGTRLTVT.